Shown below are 20 T cell receptor beta chains from a single sample sequenced in a study of T cell clonality in common variable immunodeficiency. Study observations and caveats: Common variable immunodeficiency TCR beta sequences reportedly had fewer deletions and N-nucleotide insertions.

Sequencing used immunoSEQ multiplex PCR; TCRdb keeps in-frame clones, though not all of them. This sample comprises about 15,000 clones, none seen once only. The antigens these receptors bind are not known. The sample consisted of peripheral blood mononuclear cells. These receptor sequences come from a human donor with common variable immunodeficiency.

This clone was counted ten times or more. Read data end 3 residues before the CDR3 end; the end is taken from the germline J gene. This rearrangement joins TRBV19 to TRBJ2-1; the D gene is possibly TRBD1 (5 bases). The CDR3 totals 16 residues. Germline V lookup: CDR1 LNHDA, CDR2 SQIVND (reference sequence). The germline V and J ends were trimmed by 5 bases and 0 bases, with 14 bases remaining between them. The CDR3 region is CASSGAAFSSYNEQFF. CDR3 DNA, as far as it was read: TGTGCCAGTAGTGGGGCAGCGTTTAGCTCCTACAATGAG.

Only a few counts were recorded for this clone. The CDR3 end is not reached by the read, which stops 3 residues before it; the germline J gene fills it in. The chain has TRBV18 and TRBJ2-7; 12 bases map to TRBD2. Trimming cost V 1 base and J 5 bases; bases outside gene matches: 6. This CDR3 is 16 amino acids long. The V gene's germline CDR1 is KGHSH and CDR2 LQKENI. The sequenced CDR3 bases are TGTGCCAGCTCACCACGGACTAGCGGGATTAGCCACGAG. It encodes CASSPRTSGISHE. The complete CDR3 reads CASSPRTSGISHEQYF. The full variable domain, its missing parts supplied by reference TRBV18 and TRBJ2-7, is NAGVMQNPRHLVRRRGQEARLRCSPMKGHSHVYWYRQLPEEGLKFMVYLQKENIIDESGMPKERFSAEFPKEGPSILRIQQVVRGDSAAYFCASSPRTSGISHEQYFGPGTRLTVT.

Comments on this clone: The read falls 3 residues short of the CDR3 end, and the missing part is taken from the germline J gene. V and J are TRBV18 and TRBJ2-1; 9 bases line up with TRBD1. V shed 3 bases and J 4 bases; nucleotides not matched to a gene: 4. This CDR3 comprises 15 residues. CDR1 KGHSH and CDR2 LQKENI come from the germline V gene. CDR3 sequence: CASSPGTGIYNEQFF. CDR3 DNA, as far as it was read: TGTGCCAGCTCACCTGGGACAGGGATTTACAATGAG.

This clone appeared many times. The sequenced fragment ends 3 residues before the CDR3 boundary, so the rest is inferred from the germline J gene. The chain combines TRBV19 with TRBJ1-1; 7 nucleotides line up with TRBD1. CDR1 LNHDA and CDR2 SQIVND come from the germline V gene (reference sequence). Germline trimming cut 6 bases from V and 0 bases from J; bases unmatched to any gene: 7. The CDR3 covers 15 residues. The covered CDR3 bases are TGTGCCAGTAGGCTCAAGGGGACAGTGAACACTGAA. Its protein product is CASRLKGTVNTE. The full CDR3 protein is CASRLKGTVNTEAFF.

This clone was observed many times. Sequencing ends 3 residues short of the CDR3 end; the germline J gene provides the rest. V and J are TRBV29-1 and TRBJ2-2; 9 bases map to TRBD2. The germline gives CDR1 SQVTM, CDR2 ANQGSEA. V lost 6 bases, J lost 5 bases, and 13 bases stayed unmatched. The CDR3 sequence is 16 residues long. Incomplete CDR3 DNA: TGCAGCGTCTCGGCTAGCGGGGTGGGACTTACCGGGGAG. Residues: CSVSASGVGLTGE. The full CDR3 protein reads CSVSASGVGLTGELFF.

This clone was seen only a few times. The read falls 3 residues short of the CDR3 end, and the missing part is taken from the germline J gene. V usage is TRBV19 and J usage is TRBJ1-2; 8 bases align to TRBD1. The CDR3 runs 11 residues. The germline CDR1 and CDR2 sequences are LNHDA and SQIVND (reference sequence). The CDR3 reads CASGQGTGYTF. The CDR3 DNA, read in part, is TGTGCCAGTGGACAGGGTACCGGC.

This clone was recorded at least ten times. The read ends 3 residues shy of where the CDR3 ends; the end is completed using the germline J gene. The rearrangement links TRBV7-2 to TRBJ1-1; D gene ambiguous. The CDR3 has 13 residues. The germline V gene encodes CDR1 SGHTA and CDR2 FQGNSA. The V end lost 5 bases, the J end lost 1 base, and 8 bases lay between the germline ends. CDR3 loop: CASSPTENTEAFF. Partial CDR3 DNA: TGTGCCAGCAGCCCAACAGAGAACACTGAA.

This clone was counted many times. The read comes to an end 3 residues before the CDR3 does, leaving the germline J gene to fill in the end. The rearrangement joins TRBV19 to TRBJ1-5; D might be TRBD1 (5 bases). Germline V lookup: CDR1 LNHDA, CDR2 SQIVND (reference sequence). Trimming left V 1 base short and J 4 bases short, with 11 bases between. The CDR3 contains 15 residues. The CDR3 bases that were read are TGTGCCAGTAGTATAGTCCGCAGGGTGAATCAGCCC. This translates into CASSIVRRVNQP. The complete CDR3 protein is CASSIVRRVNQPQHF.

Concerning this clone itself: Read coverage stops 3 residues before the CDR3 terminus; the germline J gene supplies the remainder. The rearrangement links TRBV7-9 to TRBJ2-5; D perhaps matches TRBD1 (5 bases). Trimming removed 4 bases from V and 5 bases from J, with 11 bases in between. CDR1 is SEHNR, CDR2 FQNEAQ, per germline (reference sequence). The CDR3 contains 13 residues. CDR3 bases read: TGTGCCAGCAGCTCGAAGGGGCCCGAGACC. It encodes CASSSKGPET. The complete CDR3 sequence is CASSSKGPETQYF.

Of note for this clone: The read ends 3 residues shy of where the CDR3 ends; the end is completed using the germline J gene. This chain joins TRBV7-9 and TRBJ2-1, with D maybe TRBD1 (7 bases). V lost 1 base, J lost 9 bases, and 10 bases lay in between. This CDR3 is 13 amino acids long. CDR1 SEHNR and CDR2 FQNEAQ come from the germline V gene (reference sequence). CDR3 bases read: TGTGCCAGCAGCTTAGGGCAGGGGGGTGAG. Amino acid sequence: CASSLGQGGE. The CDR3 as a whole reads CASSLGQGGEQFF. Drawing the rest from reference TRBV7-9 and TRBJ2-1, the complete variable domain is DTGVSQNPRHKITKRGQNVTFRCDPISEHNRLYWYRQTLGQGPEFLTYFQNEAQLEKSRLLSDRFSAERPKGSFSTLEIQRTEQGDSAMYLCASSLGQGGEQFFGPGTRLTVL.

This clone turned up a few times. The read falls 3 residues short of the CDR3 end, and the missing part is taken from the germline J gene. V gene TRBV7-6 combines with J gene TRBJ2-5; weak D call: TRBD1 (6 bases). V lost 5 bases and J 2 bases, leaving 15 bases between the germline ends. The CDR3 extends over 15 amino acids. Germline-derived CDR1 and CDR2 are SGHVS and FNYEAQ. CDR3: CASSRQEIIQETQYF. The sequenced part of the CDR3 DNA is TGTGCCAGCAGCAGACAGGAGATTATACAAGAGACC.

The table lists this clone with a few counts. Sequencing ends 3 residues short of the CDR3 end; the germline J gene provides the rest. This rearrangement joins TRBV6-1 to TRBJ2-2, with 11 bases fitting TRBD1. Unmatched junction bases numbered 12, after V lost 2 bases and J lost 7 bases. This CDR3 is built from 18 residues. The V gene's germline CDR1 is MNHNS and CDR2 SASEGT. The chain's CDR3 is CASSERSYGQGAGGELFF. Incomplete CDR3 DNA: TGTGCCAGCAGTGAACGCTCCTATGGACAGGGGGCAGGCGGGGAG.

This clone has only a few counts. The read comes to an end 3 residues before the CDR3 does, leaving the germline J gene to fill in the end. The chain has TRBV18 and TRBJ1-1; unclear D gene. This CDR3 is built from 16 residues. V was pared by 4 bases and J by 1 base, with 16 bases between. Germline CDR1 KGHSH, CDR2 LQKENI. CDR3 DNA, as far as it was read: TGTGCCAGCTCACGTACGGGTAGCAGTCAGAACACTGAA. Residues: CASSRTGSSQNTE. The full CDR3 sequence reads CASSRTGSSQNTEAFF. Complete variable domain (other parts from reference TRBV18 and TRBJ1-1): NAGVMQNPRHLVRRRGQEARLRCSPMKGHSHVYWYRQLPEEGLKFMVYLQKENIIDESGMPKERFSAEFPKEGPSILRIQQVVRGDSAAYFCASSRTGSSQNTEAFFGQGTRLTVV.

A few counts support this clone. With the read ending 3 residues before the CDR3 end, the germline J gene is used to fill in that end. The genes are TRBV18 and TRBJ1-3; 7 bases fit TRBD1. The trim removed 6 bases at V and 0 bases at J, leaving 8 bases unmatched. Germline V gene sequence: CDR1 KGHSH, CDR2 LQKENI. This CDR3 comprises 16 residues. The CDR3 spells CASSQDRASSGNTIYF. CDR3 bases read: TGTGCCAGCTCGCAAGACAGGGCCAGCTCTGGAAACACC. Full variable domain (rest looked up from reference TRBV18 and TRBJ1-3): NAGVMQNPRHLVRRRGQEARLRCSPMKGHSHVYWYRQLPEEGLKFMVYLQKENIIDESGMPKERFSAEFPKEGPSILRIQQVVRGDSAAYFCASSQDRASSGNTIYFGEGSWLTVV.

Of note for this clone: The read finishes 3 residues shy of the CDR3 end, and the germline J gene is used to complete it. This chain connects TRBV6-2 or TRBV6-3 to TRBJ1-1; TRBD1 might be the D (6 bases). The CDR3 spans 16 residues. Germline assignment: CDR1 MNHEY and CDR2 SVGEGT. Trimming took off 0 bases at V and 1 base at J, with 12 bases between the two ends. The part of the CDR3 DNA that was read is TGTGCCAGCAGTTACTCGATAATACAGGGGAACACTGAA. It translates to CASSYSIIQGNTE. The whole CDR3 is CASSYSIIQGNTEAFF.

This clone was seen a handful of times. The missing CDR3 end, 3 residues past where the read stops, is filled in from the germline J gene. This chain uses TRBV7-8 with TRBJ2-5; D uncertain. Deletions cut 5 bases from V and 1 base from J, with 14 bases between. The CDR3 is made up of 15 amino acids. Germline lookup yields CDR1 SGHVS and CDR2 FQNEAQ. The part of the CDR3 DNA that was read is TGTGCCAGCAGCCTAGTCGGTTTTCGCCAAGAGACC. Its protein is CASSLVGFRQET. The whole CDR3 protein reads CASSLVGFRQETQYF.

This clone was counted a few times. The read gets to within 3 residues of the CDR3 end, and the germline J gene fills in the rest. V gene TRBV6-1 combines with J gene TRBJ1-5, with 7 bases matching TRBD1. Losses at the gene ends were 4 bases for V and 4 bases for J; bases not matched to a gene: 7. The CDR3 loop spans 15 amino acids. The germline V gene has CDR1 MNHNS and CDR2 SASEGT. The DNA read from the CDR3 is TGTGCCAGCAGTGCCGGACAGGATGGGAATCAGCCC. Its translation is CASSAGQDGNQP. The whole CDR3 protein reads CASSAGQDGNQPQHF.

This clone was observed a few times. The CDR3 extends 3 residues past the end of the read, so its final part is completed from the germline J gene. The rearrangement uses TRBV18 and TRBJ2-2; D not resolved. The CDR3 is made up of 13 amino acids. Germline V gene data show CDR1 as KGHSH and CDR2 as LQKENI. V was cut by 5 bases and J by 3 bases, with 7 bases left in between. The CDR3 reads CASSAQYTGELFF. CDR3 bases read: TGTGCCAGCTCAGCCCAGTACACCGGGGAG.

This clone was counted at least ten times. Read data end 3 residues before the CDR3 end; the end is taken from the germline J gene. The rearrangement links TRBV7-3 to TRBJ2-7, with TRBD2 matching over 11 bases. Germline V gene lookup returns CDR1 SGHTA and CDR2 FQGTGA. The CDR3 contains 19 residues. V shed 1 base and J 2 bases; nucleotides not matched to a gene: 13. The DNA read from the CDR3 is TGTGCCAGCAGCTTAAAGGTCGGATCGACTAGCGGGATCCCCTACGAG. Amino acid sequence: CASSLKVGSTSGIPYE. The whole CDR3 reads CASSLKVGSTSGIPYEQYF.

This clone was picked up many times. The CDR3 is cut off 3 residues early in the read; its end comes from the germline J gene. The rearrangement joins TRBV7-2 to TRBJ1-1, with 9 bases aligning to TRBD1. The CDR3 is made up of 14 amino acids. V lost 5 bases, J lost 1 base, and 2 bases stayed unmatched. CDR1 is SGHTA, CDR2 FQGNSA, per germline. CDR3 sequence: CASSPDRGNTEAFF. The CDR3 bases that were read are TGTGCCAGCAGCCCGGACAGGGGGAACACTGAA.